This T cell receptor (beta chain) came from a study of breast tumors, draining lymph nodes, adjacent tissues. TCRdb itself ran the multiplex PCR reads through MiXCR, one entry per CDR3 protein. The repertoire holds more than 50,000 distinct CDR3 sequences, approximately 45% seen once, with 8.4% in the top ten. The CDR3 covers 14 residues. V was pared by 5 bases and J by 2 bases, with 11 bases between. Germline CDR1 MRHNA, CDR2 SNTAGT. Sequencing was done on a sample of breast tumor tissue. The sequence derives from a female donor with breast cancer. Some clones in this sample may be carry-over from other donors' samples. The chain recombines TRBV6-4 with TRBJ2-3; D remains ambiguous. Here the CDR3 DNA reads TGTGCCAGCAGTCAAAACCCAGCCACAGATACGCAGTATTTT. Protein product: CASSQNPATDTQYF.